These 24 T cell receptor beta chains originate from one sample sequenced in a study of shared clonotypes between healthy human individuals (dated by TCRdb to the early 2020s). Libraries came from the immunoSEQ multiplex PCR assay. Entries here come from immuneACCESS through TCRdb and include only in-frame sequences with V and J called. Some clones fail to appear in such tables; in the studies checked, an unresolved V gene covers under half of the shortfall, and the cause of the remainder is unknown. The sample table shows under 2,500,000 clones, and 95% are seen once. The top ten clonotypes cover approximately 0.13% of the sample. The sequenced material came from naive CD4+ T cells sorted from blood. Taken with the paper, the label for cell subset or site translates to: CD45RA+ positively selected. These receptors were taken from a young man in good health.

The chain employs TRBV10-1 and TRBJ2-3, with D possibly TRBD1 on 6 matching bases. With 6 bases removed from V and 5 bases from J, the gap between germline ends came to 15 bases. The CDR3 is made up of 14 amino acids. Germline CDR1 and CDR2: WNHNN and SYGVQD (reference sequence). CDR3 sequence: CASSDIGQQDTQYF. The CDR3 region has the DNA TGCGCCAGCAGCGACATAGGACAGCAAGATACGCAGTATTTT.

This rearrangement joins TRBV30 to TRBJ1-5; D is possibly TRBD1 (5 bases). There are 15 residues in the CDR3. Germline V gene data show CDR1 as GTSNPN and CDR2 as SVGIG (reference sequence). Deletions cut 5 bases from V and 2 bases from J, with 16 bases between. CDR3 bases: TGTGCCTGGGGAGTAGGGGATTTGCGCAATCAGCCCCAGCATTTT. Translating it yields CAWGVGDLRNQPQHF.

The chain links TRBV20-1 to TRBJ2-7; D tentatively fits TRBD1 or TRBD2 (5 bases each). CDR3 length: 11 amino acids. Germline V gene lookup returns CDR1 DFQATT and CDR2 SNEGSKA (reference sequence). The V end lost 7 bases, the J end lost 3 bases, and 10 bases lay between the germline ends. In DNA, the CDR3 is TGCAGTGTCACAGGAGGCTACGAGCAGTACTTC. Translated, it gives CSVTGGYEQYF.

This chain joins TRBV11-2 and TRBJ2-5; D call uncertain. The CDR3 loop spans 14 amino acids. Trimming pared 5 bases from V and 1 base from J, leaving 11 bases between. CDR1 SGHAT and CDR2 FQNNGV come from the germline V gene. CDR3 region: CASSADSFQETQYF. The CDR3 DNA is TGTGCCAGCAGCGCAGACTCGTTCCAAGAGACCCAGTACTTC.

The J gene is TRBJ1-5, the V gene TRBV10-3, with TRBD1 matching over 8 bases. The CDR3 has 15 amino acids. CDR1 is ENHRY and CDR2 is SYGVKD in the germline V gene. V was pared by 4 bases and J by 1 base, with 3 bases of the junction left unmatched. In DNA form, the CDR3 reads TGTGCCATCAGTGGGGGACAGGCGAGCAATCAGCCCCAGCATTTT. Translation gives CAISGGQASNQPQHF.

Turning to this clone: Other nucleotide sequences in the sample specify the same CDR3. The chain couples TRBV7-9 to TRBJ1-2; D ambiguous. Per germline, CDR1 SEHNR and CDR2 FQNEAQ (reference sequence). Trimming pared 3 bases from V and 2 bases from J, leaving 7 bases between. The CDR3 runs to 13 residues. The CDR3 sequence: CASSLGPNYGYTF. The CDR3 nucleotides read TGTGCCAGCAGCTTGGGCCCGAACTATGGCTACACCTTC.

The chain has TRBV5-1 and TRBJ2-1, with D possibly matching TRBD2 (6 bases). The germline V and J ends were trimmed by 0 bases and 8 bases, with 15 bases remaining between them. The CDR3 extends over 15 amino acids. Per the germline V gene, CDR1 is SGHRS and CDR2 is YFSETQ. The CDR3 here is CASSLETSRSHEQFF. CDR3 DNA sequence: TGCGCCAGCAGCTTGGAAACTAGCCGGAGCCATGAGCAGTTCTTC.

In its sample, this clone was seen once. This chain joins TRBV9 and TRBJ1-3; TRBD1 is a possible D gene (6 bases). V gave up 0 bases and J gave up 2 bases, with 15 bases separating them. The CDR3 contains 17 residues. From germline, CDR1 is SGDLS and CDR2 YYNGEE. The CDR3 loop reads CASSVGGPGAPGNTIYF. Written as DNA, the CDR3 is TGTGCCAGCAGCGTAGGGGGGCCGGGGGCCCCTGGAAACACCATATATTTT. The variable domain in full, completed from reference TRBV9 and TRBJ1-3, reads DSGVTQTPKHLITATGQRVTLRCSPRSGDLSVYWYQQSLDQGLQFLIQYYNGEERAKGNILERFSAQQFPDLHSELNLSSLELGDSALYFCASSVGGPGAPGNTIYFGEGSWLTVV.

The gene calls are TRBV5-5 and TRBJ1-5; 9 bases are a match to TRBD1. Trimming at V came to 4 bases and at J to 4 bases, leaving 6 bases not matched to a gene. The CDR3 loop spans 15 amino acids. Germline-derived CDR1 and CDR2 are SGHKS and YYEKEE (reference sequence). DNA of the CDR3: TGTGCCAGCAGCGTCGGGACAGGGATGAATCAGCCCCAGCATTTT. Protein sequence: CASSVGTGMNQPQHF.

This chain connects TRBV9 to TRBJ2-3, with 9 bases that match TRBD2. Germline V gene data show CDR1 as SGDLS and CDR2 as YYNGEE. This CDR3 is 17 amino acids long. The J segment lost 7 bases and the V segment lost 0 bases, leaving 12 bases of the junction unmatched. The CDR3 DNA reads as TGTGCCAGCAGCGTAGCTCCGAGCGGGACTAGCAGTAATACGCAGTATTTT. It codes for CASSVAPSGTSSNTQYF.

This chain uses TRBV5-4 with TRBJ1-4; 8 nucleotides agree with TRBD1. Trimming removed 4 bases from V and 8 bases from J; junction bases left unmatched: 13. CDR1 and CDR2 (germline): SGHNT, YYREEE (reference sequence). This CDR3 spans 16 amino acids. The CDR3 nucleotides read TGTGCCAGCAGCCATCACGTTCAGGGGGCGCGGGAAAAACTGTTTTTT. As protein: CASSHHVQGAREKLFF.

V usage is TRBV21-1 and J usage is TRBJ1-1. TRBV21-1 is listed as a pseudogene. The length of the CDR3 is 16 residues. CDR3 protein: CASSKRPGRLGTEAFF. The CDR3 nucleotides are TGTGCCAGCAGCAAACGCCCGGGTCGCCTCGGCACTGAAGCTTTCTTT.

V usage is TRBV10-3 and J usage is TRBJ2-3, with 7 bases that match TRBD1. Germline CDR1 ENHRY, CDR2 SYGVKD. Germline trimming cut 3 bases from V and 5 bases from J; bases unmatched to any gene: 11. This CDR3 is built from 16 residues. The CDR3 DNA reads as TGTGCCATCAGTGATCCGGGACAGTGGTTTGTAGATACGCAGTATTTT. This translates into CAISDPGQWFVDTQYF.

The J gene is TRBJ1-1, the V gene TRBV5-6; the D is unclear. Germline V gene sequence: CDR1 SGHDT, CDR2 YYEEEE. CDR3 length equals 14 residues. The V gene lost 1 base and the J gene lost 1 base, with 8 bases spanning the gap. CDR3 sequence: CASSLNRWNTEAFF. In DNA, the CDR3 is TGTGCCAGCAGCTTGAATAGGTGGAACACTGAAGCTTTCTTT.

The rearrangement uses TRBV19 and TRBJ2-2; 7 bases are shared with TRBD2. The CDR3 extends over 17 amino acids. Losses at the gene ends were 4 bases for V and 5 bases for J; bases not matched to a gene: 13. The germline V gene has CDR1 LNHDA and CDR2 SQIVND (reference sequence). The CDR3 bases are TGTGCCAGTAGTACGGGGGGTCCCCTACATTTGACCGGGGAGCTGTTTTTT. It codes for CASSTGGPLHLTGELFF.

Points on this clone: This CDR3 is also generated by other DNA sequences in the sample. The chain is built from TRBV28 and TRBJ1-1, with 10 bases that match TRBD1. V lost 6 bases to trimming and J lost 5 bases; unmatched junction nucleotides: 3. Germline V gene data show CDR1 as MDHEN and CDR2 as SYDVKM. The CDR3 contains 13 residues. The CDR3 sequence is CASRGQGGTEAFF. The CDR3 DNA reads TGTGCCAGCAGAGGACAGGGGGGGACTGAAGCTTTCTTT. Using reference TRBV28 and TRBJ1-1 for the parts outside the CDR3, the full variable domain is DVKVTQSSRYLVKRTGEKVFLECVQDMDHENMFWYRQDPGLGLRLIYFSYDVKMKEKGDIPEGYSVSREKKERFSLILESASTNQTSMYLCASRGQGGTEAFFGQGTRLTVV.

V is TRBV5-1 and J is TRBJ2-1; D not resolved. Trimming cost V 0 bases and J 6 bases, with 13 bases left between them. Germline V CDR1 and CDR2: SGHRS, YFSETQ. The CDR3 sequence is 15 residues long. DNA of the CDR3: TGCGCCAGCAGCTTGGCGACCACTCAGAGCAATGAGCAGTTCTTC. It encodes CASSLATTQSNEQFF.

This chain links TRBV27 with TRBJ2-7; no clear D. The germline CDR1 and CDR2 sequences are MNHEY and SMNVEV (reference sequence). The CDR3 is made up of 12 amino acids. The V end lost 8 bases, the J end lost 3 bases, and 11 bases lay between the germline ends. CDR3 residues: CASPNSNYEQYF. CDR3 sequence (DNA): TGTGCCAGCCCAAACTCGAACTACGAGCAGTACTTC.

The chain employs TRBV18 and TRBJ2-7, with a possible D match to TRBD2 (7 bases). From germline, CDR1 is KGHSH and CDR2 LQKENI. The CDR3 sequence is 15 residues long. Trimming cost V 3 bases and J 7 bases, with 19 bases left between them. The CDR3 nucleotides are TGTGCCAGCTCACCGATGGGGACACTCGGGAGGGAGCAGTACTTC. It encodes CASSPMGTLGREQYF.

The V call is TRBV5-1, the J call TRBJ2-2; perhaps TRBD1 as D (6 bases). Trimming stripped 4 bases from V and 2 bases from J, with 12 bases between. This CDR3 is built from 15 residues. Germline assignment: CDR1 SGHRS and CDR2 YFSETQ. The DNA of the CDR3 is TGCGCCAGCAGCAGGGAACAGGGCAACACCGGGGAGCTGTTTTTT. This sequence encodes CASSREQGNTGELFF.

Comments on this clone: Additional DNA sequences in this sample encode the identical CDR3. The chain is built from TRBV19 and TRBJ2-7; TRBD1 matches 8 bases. The CDR3 covers 13 residues. In germline, CDR1 is LNHDA, CDR2 SQIVND (reference sequence). V lost 6 bases, J lost 4 bases, and 5 bases stayed unmatched. This CDR3 reads CASSRDRTYEQYF. Here the CDR3 DNA reads TGTGCCAGTAGCCGGGACAGGACGTACGAGCAGTACTTC. Based on the CDR3 plus reference TRBV19 and TRBJ2-7, the full variable domain is DGGITQSPKYLFRKEGQNVTLSCEQNLNHDAMYWYRQDPGQGLRLIYYSQIVNDFQKGDIAEGYSVSREKKESFPLTVTSAQKNPTAFYLCASSRDRTYEQYFGPGTRLTVT.

This clone was detected once. This specimen includes other DNA sequences encoding the same CDR3. V and J are TRBV10-1 and TRBJ2-7, with D perhaps matching TRBD1 (6 bases). The CDR3 is made up of 13 amino acids. Looked up from germline, CDR1 is WNHNN and CDR2 is SYGVQD (reference sequence). V gave up 5 bases and J gave up 3 bases, with 11 bases separating them. The CDR3 DNA is TGCGCCAGCAGTCCCGCAGGGGTCTACGAGCAGTACTTC. Its protein is CASSPAGVYEQYF.

This chain's CDR3 is CATSRGAQGQYF. The CDR3, as DNA: TGTGCCACCTCCCGGGGGGCCCAGGGGCAGTACTTC. This chain connects TRBV28 to TRBJ2-7; D is possibly TRBD2 (7 bases). Between the trimmed V and J ends, which lost 10 bases and 9 bases, there was a span of 19 bases. The CDR3 runs 12 residues. Germline V gives CDR1 MDHEN, CDR2 SYDVKM.

This chain connects TRBV25-1 to TRBJ1-2, with 8 nucleotides matching TRBD1. The length of the CDR3 is 13 residues. J gave up 4 bases and V 8 bases, and 6 bases lay outside the gene matches. Germline CDR1 reads MGHDK; CDR2 reads SYGVNS. The CDR3 sequence: CASGRQGTYGYTF. In nucleotides, the CDR3 is TGTGCCAGCGGACGACAGGGGACCTATGGCTACACCTTC.